This TCR beta chain is from a study of blood T cell repertoires in COVID-19. Looked up from germline, CDR1 is LNHDA and CDR2 is SQIVND (reference sequence). With 4 bases clipped from V and 5 bases from J, the junction kept 6 bases outside the gene matches. The CDR3 runs to 14 residues. Recruitment covered about 25 US areas and drew participants whose ages spanned about 18 to 89 years. Sequenced by immunoSEQ multiplex PCR; TCRdb stores in-frame clones only, minus some. The table has roughly 150,000 clones, roughly 90% seen once. Sequencing was performed on PBMCs or T cells enriched from blood (not recorded which). The sequence was obtained from a woman between 40 and 50 years old who had been exposed to COVID-19. V is TRBV19 and J is TRBJ2-5; TRBD1 aligns across 8 bases. Here the CDR3 DNA reads TGTGCCAGTAGTAGCGGACAGGGTACTGAGACCCAGTACTTC. It specifies CASSSGQGTETQYF.